Below are 17 T cell receptor beta chains sequenced from a single sample in a study of radiation and T cells in renal cell carcinoma (dated by TCRdb to 2018 to 2020). The library was produced with the immunoSEQ multiplex PCR assay. Sourced from immuneACCESS, this table was stored by TCRdb with only in-frame sequences that have V and J called. A share of the clones is absent; for the studies checked, an unresolved V gene accounts for under half, and the remainder has no known explanation. The sample table records about 150,000 clones; roughly 88% of these occur just once. The ten top clones hold approximately 12% of the sample. According to the study, the label for this sample's time point signals: baseline pretreatment blood. The sample's treatment or condition label, in plain terms: 15 Gy SBRT to primary tumor, nephrectomy 4 weeks later. The specimen comprised blood, sampled from a patient whose treatment included radiotherapy and nephrectomy. These receptors originate from a woman aged 45-65 years with renal cell carcinoma.

The chain joins TRBV11-2 to TRBJ2-5, with no clear D. The CDR3 is 14 amino acids. Germline V gives CDR1 SGHAT, CDR2 FQNNGV. Trimming took off 5 bases at V and 0 bases at J, with 10 bases between the two ends. The CDR3 region has the DNA TGTGCCAGCAGCCCTAACTCGGACCAAGAGACCCAGTACTTC. It encodes CASSPNSDQETQYF.

V and J are TRBV19 and TRBJ1-2; D gene uncertain. V dropped 7 bases and J dropped 4 bases, with 16 bases sitting between them. The CDR3 consists of 14 residues. CDR1 is LNHDA and CDR2 is SQIVND in the germline V gene (reference sequence). The CDR3 nucleotides read TGTGCCAGTACTTTTGGATCGGACCGCTATGGCTACACCTTC. It is translated as CASTFGSDRYGYTF.

In regard to this clone: Sequence at one end of the junction differs from germline and may be a read error. The chain has TRBV5-4 and TRBJ2-5; D ambiguous. The CDR3 has 15 residues. CDR1 SGHNT and CDR2 YYREEE come from the germline V gene (reference sequence). The CDR3 region has the DNA TGCGCCAGCAGCCACCAGGCGGCAGATCAAGAGACCCAGTACTTC. It encodes CASSHQAADQETQYF. Together with reference TRBV5-4 and TRBJ2-5, the CDR3 gives the full variable domain: ETGVTQSPTHLIKTRGQQVTLRCSSQSGHNTVSWYQQALGQGPQFIFQYYREEENGRGNFPPRFSGLQFPNYSSELNVNALELDDSALYLCASSHQAADQETQYFGPGTRLLVL.

The chain couples TRBV6-5 to TRBJ2-7; 9 bases line up with TRBD1. V lost 6 bases, J lost 5 bases, and 11 bases stayed unmatched. Germline values: CDR1 MNHEY, CDR2 SVGAGI. The CDR3 totals 15 residues. DNA for the CDR3: TGTGCCAGCAGCCCTGGGACAGGGATGGCCAACGAGCAGTACTTC. Protein: CASSPGTGMANEQYF.

This sequence joins TRBV6-1 and TRBJ1-4, with 8 positions matching TRBD1. CDR3 length: 14 residues. CDR1 MNHNS and CDR2 SASEGT come from the germline V gene. The J segment lost 3 bases and the V segment lost 8 bases, leaving 5 bases of the junction unmatched. CDR3 in DNA: TGTGCCAGCGTGCCGGGACAGGCTAATGAAAAACTGTTTTTT. Residues: CASVPGQANEKLFF.

This clone was counted a single time. J is TRBJ1-1 and V is TRBV11-1, with TRBD1 as a possible D gene (6 bases). The CDR3 loop spans 17 amino acids. Germline V gene sequence: CDR1 SGHAT, CDR2 FQDESV (reference sequence). Trimming removed 4 bases at V and 4 bases at J, with 22 bases between. The CDR3 loop is CASSSPDSFWMGTEAFF. In nucleotides, the CDR3 is TGTGCCAGCAGCTCCCCGGACAGCTTCTGGATGGGCACTGAAGCTTTCTTT.

The chain is built from TRBV19 and TRBJ2-1, with 9 bases that match TRBD1. Germline V gene data show CDR1 as LNHDA and CDR2 as SQIVND (reference sequence). This CDR3 contains 15 residues. V lost 5 bases to trimming and J lost 0 bases; unmatched junction nucleotides: 2. CDR3 DNA sequence: TGTGCCAGTAGTCCGGACAGGGGCTCCTACAATGAGCAGTTCTTC. As protein: CASSPDRGSYNEQFF.

The rearrangement links TRBV19 to TRBJ1-1; TRBD1 matches at 12 bases. The ends lost 4 bases at V and 6 bases at J; junction bases unmatched: 6. CDR1 and CDR2 (germline): LNHDA, SQIVND (reference sequence). The CDR3 sequence is 15 residues long. CDR3 sequence (DNA): TGTGCCAGTAGTACGGGACAGGGGGCTTTCGCTGAAGCTTTCTTT. Amino acids: CASSTGQGAFAEAFF.

This clone appeared once. This chain connects TRBV6-5 to TRBJ1-2; no definite D call. CDR1 and CDR2 from the germline V gene are MNHEY and SVGAGI. The CDR3 is 10 residues long. V shed 7 bases and J shed 4 bases, with 4 bases lying between them. The CDR3: CASIGYGYTF. CDR3 sequence (DNA): TGTGCCAGCATAGGCTATGGCTACACCTTC.

CDR3 residues: CASTAGLSNQPQHF. CDR3 nucleotide sequence: TGTGCCAGTACGGCGGGTCTTAGCAATCAGCCCCAGCATTTT. This chain links TRBV19 with TRBJ1-5; no clear D gene. Trimming took 7 bases from V and 0 from J, leaving 10 bases between them. The CDR3 runs 14 residues. CDR1 LNHDA and CDR2 SQIVND come from the germline V gene (reference sequence).

The chain is built from TRBV5-6 and TRBJ2-1, with D maybe TRBD2 (6 bases). The germline CDR1 and CDR2 sequences are SGHDT and YYEEEE. The CDR3 totals 15 residues. V was shortened by 2 bases and J by 4 bases, with 13 bases between the two germline ends. CDR3 residues: CASSFGGGEYNEQFF. The CDR3 nucleotides are TGTGCCAGCAGCTTCGGTGGCGGGGAATACAATGAGCAGTTCTTC.

This chain links TRBV5-1 with TRBJ2-1; TRBD1 aligns across 8 bases. J lost 7 bases, V lost 3 bases, and 6 bases had no gene match. The CDR3 extends over 14 amino acids. CDR1 is SGHRS, CDR2 YFSETQ, per germline. The CDR3 DNA reads TGCGCCAGCAGCTGGGGGACAGGATCGAATGAGCAGTTCTTC. Its translation is CASSWGTGSNEQFF.

The chain joins TRBV11-2 to TRBJ1-2; 9 nucleotides align to TRBD1. In germline, CDR1 is SGHAT, CDR2 FQNNGV. V shed 4 bases and J 7 bases; nucleotides not matched to a gene: 7. This CDR3 is built from 14 residues. The CDR3 reads CASSSPQTGGGYTF. DNA for the CDR3: TGTGCCAGCAGCTCCCCCCAGACAGGGGGTGGCTACACCTTC.

This chain links TRBV18 with TRBJ2-7; 8 positions agree with TRBD2. CDR1 and CDR2 (germline): KGHSH, LQKENI. The CDR3 runs 18 residues. After removal of 0 bases from V and 2 bases from J, the junction contained 12 bases not matched to a gene. This chain's CDR3 is CASSPPAYGGGRPYEQYF. In nucleotides, the CDR3 is TGTGCCAGCTCACCACCGGCCTATGGCGGGGGGCGACCCTACGAGCAGTACTTC.

About this clone itself: The junction differs from germline at one of its ends, possibly a read error. The V and J genes are TRBV29-1 and TRBJ2-2; perhaps D is TRBD1 or TRBD2 (5 bases each). This CDR3 has 14 residues. CDR1 SQVTM and CDR2 ANQGSEA come from the germline V gene. The CDR3 nucleotides read TGCAGCGTTCTGGGCCTCTTGGGGACCGGAGAGCTGTTTTTT. Amino acids: CSVLGLLGTGELFF.

This clone was counted a single time. This rearrangement joins TRBV5-6 to TRBJ1-1, with 7 bases lining up with TRBD1. Germline CDR1 is SGHDT and CDR2 is YYEEEE. The CDR3 consists of 12 residues. V lost 4 bases to trimming and J lost 4 bases; unmatched junction nucleotides: 1. The CDR3 nucleotides are TGTGCCAGCAGCCGGGACAGCACTGAAGCTTTCTTT. Translating gives CASSRDSTEAFF. Variable domain in full (rest from reference TRBV5-6 and TRBJ1-1): DAGVTQSPTHLIKTRGQQVTLRCSPKSGHDTVSWYQQALGQGPQFIFQYYEEEERQRGNFPDRFSGHQFPNYSSELNVNALLLGDSALYLCASSRDSTEAFFGQGTRLTVV.

The chain is built from TRBV7-9 and TRBJ2-5; D is perhaps TRBD2 (6 bases). V was clipped by 3 bases and J by 5 bases, with 10 bases between them. CDR3 size: 13 residues. Germline V lookup: CDR1 SEHNR, CDR2 FQNEAQ (reference sequence). CDR3 DNA sequence: TGTGCCAGCAGCTTGGGGACTTATGAGACCCAGTACTTC. It yields the protein CASSLGTYETQYF.